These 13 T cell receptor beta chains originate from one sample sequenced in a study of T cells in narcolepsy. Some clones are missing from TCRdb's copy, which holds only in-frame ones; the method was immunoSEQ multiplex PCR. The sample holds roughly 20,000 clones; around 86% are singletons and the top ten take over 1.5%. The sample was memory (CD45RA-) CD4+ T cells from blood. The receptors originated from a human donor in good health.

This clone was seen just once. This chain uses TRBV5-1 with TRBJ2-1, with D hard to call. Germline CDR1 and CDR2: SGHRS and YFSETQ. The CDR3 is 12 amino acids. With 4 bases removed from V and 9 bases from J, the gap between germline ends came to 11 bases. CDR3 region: CASSPDGLEQFF. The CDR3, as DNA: TGCGCCAGCAGCCCGGACGGCCTTGAGCAGTTCTTC.

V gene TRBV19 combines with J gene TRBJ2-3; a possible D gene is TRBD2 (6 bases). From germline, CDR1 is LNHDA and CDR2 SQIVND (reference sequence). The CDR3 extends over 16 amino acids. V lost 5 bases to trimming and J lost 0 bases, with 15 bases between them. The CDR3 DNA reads TGTGCCAGTAGTGACCCGGCAGGGACTAGCACAGATACGCAGTATTTT. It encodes CASSDPAGTSTDTQYF.

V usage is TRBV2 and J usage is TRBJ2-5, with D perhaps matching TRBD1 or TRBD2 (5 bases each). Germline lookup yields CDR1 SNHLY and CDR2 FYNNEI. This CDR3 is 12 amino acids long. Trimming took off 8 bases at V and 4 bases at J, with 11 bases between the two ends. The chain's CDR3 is CASGGSGETQYF. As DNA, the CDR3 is TGTGCCAGCGGGGGTTCGGGAGAGACCCAGTACTTC.

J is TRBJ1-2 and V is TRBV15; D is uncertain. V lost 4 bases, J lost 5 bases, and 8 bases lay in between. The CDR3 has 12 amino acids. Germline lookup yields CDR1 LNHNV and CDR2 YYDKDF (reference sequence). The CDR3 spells CATSTAGYGYTF. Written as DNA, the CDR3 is TGTGCCACCAGCACTGCTGGGTATGGCTACACCTTC.

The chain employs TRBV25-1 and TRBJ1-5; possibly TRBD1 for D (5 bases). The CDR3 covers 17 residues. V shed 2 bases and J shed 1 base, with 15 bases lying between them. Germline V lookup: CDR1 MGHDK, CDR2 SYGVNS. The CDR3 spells CASSEGPGPGSNQPQHF. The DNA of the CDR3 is TGTGCCAGCAGTGAAGGACCGGGACCCGGAAGCAATCAGCCCCAGCATTTT.

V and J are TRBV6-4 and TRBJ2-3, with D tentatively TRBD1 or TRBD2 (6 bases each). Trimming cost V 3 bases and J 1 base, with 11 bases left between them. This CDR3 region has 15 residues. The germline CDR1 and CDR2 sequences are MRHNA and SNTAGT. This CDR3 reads CASSEMRGGTDTQYF. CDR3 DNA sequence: TGTGCCAGCAGTGAGATGAGGGGGGGCACAGATACGCAGTATTTT.

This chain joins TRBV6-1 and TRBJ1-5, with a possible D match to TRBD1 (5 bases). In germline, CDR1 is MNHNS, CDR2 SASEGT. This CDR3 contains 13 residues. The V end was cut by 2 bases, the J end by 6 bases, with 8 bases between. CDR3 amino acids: CASSESGFQPQHF. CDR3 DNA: TGTGCCAGCAGTGAATCAGGGTTTCAGCCCCAGCATTTT.

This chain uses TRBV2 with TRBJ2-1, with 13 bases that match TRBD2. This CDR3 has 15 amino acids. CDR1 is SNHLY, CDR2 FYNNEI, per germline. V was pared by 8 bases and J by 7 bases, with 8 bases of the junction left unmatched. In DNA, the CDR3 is TGTGCCAGCTCTCCCAGGACTAGCGGGAGTAATGAGCAGTTCTTC. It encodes CASSPRTSGSNEQFF.

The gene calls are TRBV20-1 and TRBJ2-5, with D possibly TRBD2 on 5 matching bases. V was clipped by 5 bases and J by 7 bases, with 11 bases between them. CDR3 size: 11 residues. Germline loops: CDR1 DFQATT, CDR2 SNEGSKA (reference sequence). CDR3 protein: CSAPARGTQYF. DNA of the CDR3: TGCAGTGCTCCCGCTCGGGGGACCCAGTACTTC.

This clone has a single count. This chain's CDR3 is CASPRGVTYEQYF. Here the CDR3 DNA reads TGTGCCAGTCCGCGGGGGGTGACCTACGAGCAGTACTTC. The V and J genes are TRBV5-3 and TRBJ2-7, with 8 positions matching TRBD2. TRBV5-3 belongs to the ORF category, with a function that is uncertain. Unmatched junction bases numbered 6, after V lost 8 bases and J lost 2 bases. CDR3 length: 13 residues.

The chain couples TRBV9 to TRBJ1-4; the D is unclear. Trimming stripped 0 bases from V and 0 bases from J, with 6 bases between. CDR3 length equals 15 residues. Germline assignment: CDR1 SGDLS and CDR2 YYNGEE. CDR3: CASSVEGATNEKLFF. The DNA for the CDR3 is TGTGCCAGCAGCGTAGAGGGTGCAACTAATGAAAAACTGTTTTTT.

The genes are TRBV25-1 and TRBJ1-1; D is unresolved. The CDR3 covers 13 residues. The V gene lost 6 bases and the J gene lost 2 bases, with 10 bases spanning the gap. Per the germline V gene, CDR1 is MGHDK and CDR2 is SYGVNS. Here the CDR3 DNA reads TGTGCCAGCAGCTACTTAAGCAACACTGAAGCTTTCTTT. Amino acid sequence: CASSYLSNTEAFF.

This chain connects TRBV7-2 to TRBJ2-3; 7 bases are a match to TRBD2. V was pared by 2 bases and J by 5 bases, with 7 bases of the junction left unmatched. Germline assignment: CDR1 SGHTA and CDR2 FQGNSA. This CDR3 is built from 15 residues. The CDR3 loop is CASSLMWAGVDTQYF. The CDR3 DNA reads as TGTGCCAGCAGCTTAATGTGGGCGGGAGTAGATACGCAGTATTTT.